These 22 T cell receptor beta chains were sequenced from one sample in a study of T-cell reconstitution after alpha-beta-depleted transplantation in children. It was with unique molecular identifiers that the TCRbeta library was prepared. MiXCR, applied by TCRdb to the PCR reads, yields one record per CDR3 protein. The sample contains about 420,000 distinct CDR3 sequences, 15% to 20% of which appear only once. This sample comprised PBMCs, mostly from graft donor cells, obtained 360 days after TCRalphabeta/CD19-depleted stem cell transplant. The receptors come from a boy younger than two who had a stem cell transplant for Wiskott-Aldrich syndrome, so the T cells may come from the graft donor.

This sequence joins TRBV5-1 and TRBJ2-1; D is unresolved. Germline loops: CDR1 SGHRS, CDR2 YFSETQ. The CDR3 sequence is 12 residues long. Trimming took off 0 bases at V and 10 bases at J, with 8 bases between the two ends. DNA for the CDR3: TGCGCCAGCAGCTTGGAGGACGGCGAGCAGTTCTTC. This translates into CASSLEDGEQFF.

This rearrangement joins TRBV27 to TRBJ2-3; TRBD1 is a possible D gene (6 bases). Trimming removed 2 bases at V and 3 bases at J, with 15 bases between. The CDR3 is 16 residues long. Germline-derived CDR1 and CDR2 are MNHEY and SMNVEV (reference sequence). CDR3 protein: CASSLIRGLGTDTQYF. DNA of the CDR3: TGTGCCAGCAGTTTAATAAGGGGGTTGGGGACAGATACGCAGTATTTT.

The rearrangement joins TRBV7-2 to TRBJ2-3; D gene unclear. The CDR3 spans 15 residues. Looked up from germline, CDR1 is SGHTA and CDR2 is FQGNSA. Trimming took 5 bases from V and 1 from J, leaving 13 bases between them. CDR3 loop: CASSHNVVGTDTQYF. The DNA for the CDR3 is TGTGCCAGCAGCCATAATGTGGTAGGCACAGATACGCAGTATTTT.

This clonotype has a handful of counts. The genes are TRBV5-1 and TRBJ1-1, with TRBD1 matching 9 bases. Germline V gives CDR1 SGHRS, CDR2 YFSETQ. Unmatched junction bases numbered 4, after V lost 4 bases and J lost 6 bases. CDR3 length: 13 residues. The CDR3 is CASSPWTGAEAFF. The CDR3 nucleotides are TGCGCCAGCAGCCCATGGACAGGGGCTGAAGCTTTCTTT.

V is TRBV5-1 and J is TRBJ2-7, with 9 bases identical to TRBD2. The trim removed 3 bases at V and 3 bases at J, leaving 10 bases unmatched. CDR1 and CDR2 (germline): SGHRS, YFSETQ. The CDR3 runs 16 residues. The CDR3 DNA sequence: TGCGCCAGCAGCTCCAGCATAGCGGGAGTATACTACGAGCAGTACTTC. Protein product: CASSSSIAGVYYEQYF.

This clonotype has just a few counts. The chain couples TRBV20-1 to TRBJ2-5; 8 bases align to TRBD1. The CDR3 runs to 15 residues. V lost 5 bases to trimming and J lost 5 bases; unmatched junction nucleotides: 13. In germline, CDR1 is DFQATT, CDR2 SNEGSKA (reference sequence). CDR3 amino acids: CSAYMAGGTRETQYF. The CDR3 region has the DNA TGCAGTGCTTACATGGCAGGGGGCACCAGGGAGACCCAGTACTTC.

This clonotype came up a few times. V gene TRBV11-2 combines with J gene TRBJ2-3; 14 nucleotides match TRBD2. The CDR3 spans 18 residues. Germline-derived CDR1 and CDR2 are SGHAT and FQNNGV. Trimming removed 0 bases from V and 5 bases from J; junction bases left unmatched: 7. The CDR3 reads CASSLEGGLAGVVDTQYF. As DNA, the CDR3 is TGTGCCAGCAGCTTAGAAGGGGGACTAGCGGGAGTTGTAGATACGCAGTATTTT.

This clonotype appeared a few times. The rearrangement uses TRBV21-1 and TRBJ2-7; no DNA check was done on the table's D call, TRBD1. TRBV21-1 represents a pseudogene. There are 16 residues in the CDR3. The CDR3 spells CASRGTGGSVRYEQYF. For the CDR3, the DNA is TGTGCCAGCCGCGGGACAGGGGGTTCCGTAAGGTACGAGCAGTACTTC.

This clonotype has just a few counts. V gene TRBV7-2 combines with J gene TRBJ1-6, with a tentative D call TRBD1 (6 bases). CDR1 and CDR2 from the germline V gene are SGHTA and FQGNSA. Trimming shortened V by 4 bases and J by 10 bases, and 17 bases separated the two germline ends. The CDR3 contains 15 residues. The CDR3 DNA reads TGTGCCAGCAGCTCAGTGAAGGGGGGGGTGTCACCCCTCCACTTT. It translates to CASSSVKGGVSPLHF.

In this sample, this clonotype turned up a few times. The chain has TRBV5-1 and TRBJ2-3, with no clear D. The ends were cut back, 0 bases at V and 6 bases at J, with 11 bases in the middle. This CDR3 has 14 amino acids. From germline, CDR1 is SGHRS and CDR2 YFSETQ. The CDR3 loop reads CASSLGVIPDTQYF. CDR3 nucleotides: TGCGCCAGCAGCTTGGGGGTTATCCCCGATACGCAGTATTTT.

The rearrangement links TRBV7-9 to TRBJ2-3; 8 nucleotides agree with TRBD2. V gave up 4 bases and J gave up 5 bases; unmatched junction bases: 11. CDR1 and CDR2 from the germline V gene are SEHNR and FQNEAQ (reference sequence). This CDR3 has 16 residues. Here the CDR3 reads CASSSGLAPRRDTQYF. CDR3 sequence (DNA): TGTGCCAGCAGCTCCGGACTAGCACCCCGTAGAGATACGCAGTATTTT.

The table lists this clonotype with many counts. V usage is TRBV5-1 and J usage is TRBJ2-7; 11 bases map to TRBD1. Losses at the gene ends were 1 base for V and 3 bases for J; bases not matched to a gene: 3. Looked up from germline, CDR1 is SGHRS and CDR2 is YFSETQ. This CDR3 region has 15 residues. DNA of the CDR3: TGCGCCAGCAGCTTGTTTGGGACAGGGGGCTACGAGCAGTACTTC. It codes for CASSLFGTGGYEQYF.

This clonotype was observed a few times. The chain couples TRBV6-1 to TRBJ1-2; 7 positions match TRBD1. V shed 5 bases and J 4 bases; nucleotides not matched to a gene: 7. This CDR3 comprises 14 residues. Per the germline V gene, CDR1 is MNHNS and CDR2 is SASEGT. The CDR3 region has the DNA TGTGCCAGCAGTACAGTCAACAGGGGCTATGGCTACACCTTC. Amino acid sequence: CASSTVNRGYGYTF.

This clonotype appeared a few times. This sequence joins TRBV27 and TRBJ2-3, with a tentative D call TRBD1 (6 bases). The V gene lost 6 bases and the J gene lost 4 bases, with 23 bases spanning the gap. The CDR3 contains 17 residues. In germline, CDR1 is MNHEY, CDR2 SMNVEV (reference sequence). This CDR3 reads CASSPRPTGHGADTQYF. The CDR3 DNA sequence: TGTGCCAGCAGCCCACGACCGACAGGCCATGGCGCAGATACGCAGTATTTT.

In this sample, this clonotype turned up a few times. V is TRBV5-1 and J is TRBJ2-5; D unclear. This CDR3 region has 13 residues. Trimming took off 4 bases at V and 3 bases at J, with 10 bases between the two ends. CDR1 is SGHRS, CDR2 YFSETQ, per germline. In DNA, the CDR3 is TGCGCCAGCAGCCGTCGGATCGAAGAGACCCAGTACTTC. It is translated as CASSRRIEETQYF.

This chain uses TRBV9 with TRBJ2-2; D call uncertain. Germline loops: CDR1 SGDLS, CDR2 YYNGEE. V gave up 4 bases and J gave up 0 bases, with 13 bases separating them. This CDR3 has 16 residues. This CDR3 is CASSPLPQSNTGELFF. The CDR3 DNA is TGTGCCAGCAGCCCTCTCCCACAATCGAACACCGGGGAGCTGTTTTTT.

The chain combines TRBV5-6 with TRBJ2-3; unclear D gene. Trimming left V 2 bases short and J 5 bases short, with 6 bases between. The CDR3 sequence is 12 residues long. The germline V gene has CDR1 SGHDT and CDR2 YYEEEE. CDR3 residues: CASSFQVDTQYF. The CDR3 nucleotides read TGTGCCAGCAGCTTTCAGGTAGATACGCAGTATTTT. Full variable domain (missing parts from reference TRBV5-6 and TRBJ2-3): DAGVTQSPTHLIKTRGQQVTLRCSPKSGHDTVSWYQQALGQGPQFIFQYYEEEERQRGNFPDRFSGHQFPNYSSELNVNALLLGDSALYLCASSFQVDTQYFGPGTRLTVL.

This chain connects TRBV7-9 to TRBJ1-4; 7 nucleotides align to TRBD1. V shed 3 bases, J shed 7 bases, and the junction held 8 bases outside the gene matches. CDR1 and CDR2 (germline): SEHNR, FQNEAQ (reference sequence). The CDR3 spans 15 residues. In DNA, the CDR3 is TGTGCCAGCAGCTTTCTCCGGACAGGCGTTGAAAAACTGTTTTTT. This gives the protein CASSFLRTGVEKLFF.

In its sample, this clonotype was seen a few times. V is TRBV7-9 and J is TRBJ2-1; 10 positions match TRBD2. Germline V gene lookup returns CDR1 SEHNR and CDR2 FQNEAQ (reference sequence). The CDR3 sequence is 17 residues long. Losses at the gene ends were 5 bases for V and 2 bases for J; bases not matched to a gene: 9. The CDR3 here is CASSNHALAGAYNEQFF. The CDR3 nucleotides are TGTGCCAGCAGCAACCATGCCCTAGCGGGAGCCTACAATGAGCAGTTCTTC.

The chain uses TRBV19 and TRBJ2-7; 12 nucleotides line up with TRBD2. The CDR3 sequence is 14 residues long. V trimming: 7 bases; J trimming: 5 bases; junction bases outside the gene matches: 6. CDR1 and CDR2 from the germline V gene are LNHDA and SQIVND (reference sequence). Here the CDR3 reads CASTPSGRAHEQYF. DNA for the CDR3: TGTGCCAGTACCCCTAGCGGGAGGGCTCACGAGCAGTACTTC.

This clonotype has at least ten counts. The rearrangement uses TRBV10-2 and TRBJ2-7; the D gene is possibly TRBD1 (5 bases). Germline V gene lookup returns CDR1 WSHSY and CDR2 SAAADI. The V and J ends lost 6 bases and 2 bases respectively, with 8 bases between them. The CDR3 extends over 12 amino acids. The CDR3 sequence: CASSKGPYEQYF. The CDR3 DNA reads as TGCGCCAGCAGCAAGGGGCCCTACGAGCAGTACTTC.

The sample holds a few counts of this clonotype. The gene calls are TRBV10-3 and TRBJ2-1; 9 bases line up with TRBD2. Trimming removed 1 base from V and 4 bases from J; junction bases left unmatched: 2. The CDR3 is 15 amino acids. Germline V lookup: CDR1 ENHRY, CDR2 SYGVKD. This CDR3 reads CAISEFAGGYNEQFF. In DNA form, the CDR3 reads TGTGCCATCAGTGAGTTCGCGGGAGGGTACAATGAGCAGTTCTTC.